The 29 T cell receptor beta chains below come from one sample, sequenced in a study of blood T cell repertoires in COVID-19. The data were produced by immunoSEQ multiplex PCR, yet TCRdb's version contains in-frame clones alone and is incomplete. The sample yields fewer than 140,000 clones, about 84% seen once. Sequencing used peripheral blood. The receptors originated from a woman in her sixties with acute or convalescent COVID-19.

This clone has a single count. At one end the junction does not follow the germline gene, possibly because of a read error. The V gene is TRBV19, the J gene TRBJ2-1; 7 bases line up with TRBD1. This CDR3 region has 14 residues. Germline values: CDR1 LNHDA, CDR2 SQIVND (reference sequence). DNA for the CDR3: TGTGCCAGTAGCATAGGGGGCGAGCTCAATGAGCAGTTCTTC. This encodes CASSIGGELNEQFF.

V and J are TRBV5-1 and TRBJ1-1; D is unclear. Per the germline V gene, CDR1 is SGHRS and CDR2 is YFSETQ. The CDR3 runs 14 residues. The V and J ends lost 2 bases and 1 base respectively, with 9 bases between them. In DNA form, the CDR3 reads TGCGCCAGCAGCTTACAGAATTCGAACACTGAAGCTTTCTTT. Its translation is CASSLQNSNTEAFF. Full variable domain (outside the CDR3, taken from reference TRBV5-1 and TRBJ1-1): KAGVTQTPRYLIKTRGQQVTLSCSPISGHRSVSWYQQTPGQGLQFLFEYFSETQRNKGNFPGRFSGRQFSNSRSEMNVSTLELGDSALYLCASSLQNSNTEAFFGQGTRLTVV.

The rearrangement joins TRBV5-1 to TRBJ2-1; 10 bases match TRBD2. V was pared by 3 bases and J by 7 bases, with 10 bases of the junction left unmatched. In germline, CDR1 is SGHRS, CDR2 YFSETQ. The CDR3 loop spans 16 amino acids. This CDR3 is CASSSGGLAGVNEQFF. In nucleotides, the CDR3 is TGCGCCAGCAGCTCTGGAGGCCTAGCGGGAGTGAATGAGCAGTTCTTC.

This rearrangement joins TRBV12-3 or TRBV12-4 to TRBJ1-3, with TRBD1 matching 9 bases. The CDR3 has 13 residues. V trimming: 9 bases; J trimming: 4 bases; junction bases outside the gene matches: 4. The CDR3 protein is CARRDRAGNTIYF. Here the CDR3 DNA reads TGTGCCAGACGGGACAGGGCCGGAAACACCATATATTTT.

This chain connects TRBV7-6 to TRBJ1-1; no clear D gene. The CDR3 consists of 13 residues. Trimming cost V 5 bases and J 1 base, with 8 bases left between them. CDR1 and CDR2 (germline): SGHVS, FNYEAQ. For the CDR3, the DNA is TGTGCCAGCAGCGCACAGTGGAACACTGAAGCTTTCTTT. Translation gives CASSAQWNTEAFF.

This clone is medium-sized by share. The rearrangement uses TRBV9 and TRBJ1-2; TRBD1 matches 7 bases. CDR1 and CDR2 (germline): SGDLS, YYNGEE. After removal of 3 bases from V and 2 bases from J, the junction contained 7 bases not matched to a gene. The length of the CDR3 is 15 residues. The CDR3 loop is CASSGRDSANYGYTF. The DNA of the CDR3 is TGTGCCAGCAGCGGGCGGGACAGCGCAAACTATGGCTACACCTTC.

This chain uses TRBV6-5 with TRBJ1-1; D is uncertain. Deletions cut 2 bases from V and 11 bases from J, with 9 bases between. The CDR3 consists of 11 residues. Germline-derived CDR1 and CDR2 are MNHEY and SVGAGI. The CDR3 region is CASSYGGGAFF. The CDR3, as DNA: TGTGCCAGCAGTTACGGTGGCGGGGCTTTCTTT.

This chain links TRBV5-4 with TRBJ2-3, with 7 bases fitting TRBD2. The ends lost 5 bases at V and 0 bases at J; junction bases unmatched: 9. There are 16 residues in the CDR3. Per germline, CDR1 SGHNT and CDR2 YYREEE (reference sequence). The CDR3 sequence is CASRSTSARSTDTQYF. The CDR3 region has the DNA TGTGCCAGCAGATCTACTAGCGCGAGGAGCACAGATACGCAGTATTTT.

As concerns this clone: Other DNA sequences within the sample encode an identical CDR3. The V call is TRBV18, the J call TRBJ2-2, with 7 bases identical to TRBD2. This CDR3 is 15 amino acids long. V lost 1 base and J lost 3; bases outside the gene matches: 2. Per germline, CDR1 KGHSH and CDR2 LQKENI. This chain's CDR3 is CASSPLAGDTGELFF. CDR3 sequence (DNA): TGTGCCAGCTCACCACTAGCGGGCGACACCGGGGAGCTGTTTTTT.

The CDR3 bases are TGTGCCACCGGGACAGGGAATCGGAACACTGAAGCTTTCTTT. It encodes CATGTGNRNTEAFF. The chain joins TRBV10-3 to TRBJ1-1; 9 bases fit TRBD1. CDR1 is ENHRY and CDR2 is SYGVKD in the germline V gene. The CDR3 spans 14 residues. V was clipped by 10 bases and J by 1 base; unmatched bases: 7.

The J gene is TRBJ1-5, the V gene TRBV19; possibly TRBD1 for D (5 bases). The V end lost 1 base, the J end lost 0 bases, and 10 bases lay between the germline ends. The CDR3 has 16 amino acids. Germline V lookup: CDR1 LNHDA, CDR2 SQIVND (reference sequence). The CDR3 region is CASSIVHRYSNQPQHF. CDR3 in DNA: TGTGCCAGTAGTATAGTCCACAGGTATAGCAATCAGCCCCAGCATTTT.

Of note for this clone: One junction end disagrees with the germline gene, perhaps due to a read error. J is TRBJ2-3 and V is TRBV2, with D unclear. The germline V gene has CDR1 SNHLY and CDR2 FYNNEI. The CDR3 is 12 amino acids. CDR3 coding DNA: TGTGCCAGCCGTGATAGAACAGATACGCAGTATTTT. Encoded protein: CASRDRTDTQYF.

This clone was detected only a few times. The V and J genes are TRBV18 and TRBJ2-1, with 14 nucleotides matching TRBD2. The CDR3 covers 17 residues. Looked up from germline, CDR1 is KGHSH and CDR2 is LQKENI. Trimming cost V 5 bases and J 1 base; bases outside gene matches: 4. The CDR3 reads CASSGTSGSKSYNEQFF. The CDR3, as DNA: TGTGCCAGCTCAGGGACTAGCGGGAGCAAGTCCTACAATGAGCAGTTCTTC.

The chain is built from TRBV3-1 (or the pseudogene TRBV3-2) and TRBJ2-1; 8 positions match TRBD2. With V trimmed by 6 bases and J by 5 bases, 9 bases remained unmatched. This CDR3 is 15 amino acids long. Germline CDR1 reads LGHDT; CDR2 reads YNNKEL (reference sequence). The CDR3 nucleotides read TGTGCCAGCAGTTGGCTCGGGCGGGGGGACAATGAGCAGTTCTTC. This encodes CASSWLGRGDNEQFF.

J is TRBJ2-2 and V is TRBV5-1; 10 bases are shared with TRBD1. CDR3 length: 16 amino acids. Unmatched junction bases numbered 4, after V lost 0 bases and J lost 5 bases. Germline CDR1 SGHRS, CDR2 YFSETQ. The CDR3 region has the DNA TGCGCCAGCAGCTTGGAGGACAGGGGGGTAACCGGGGAGCTGTTTTTT. Translating gives CASSLEDRGVTGELFF.

This chain connects TRBV5-6 to TRBJ2-2, with 8 bases aligning to TRBD1. CDR3 length: 16 residues. Germline loops: CDR1 SGHDT, CDR2 YYEEEE. J was trimmed by 3 bases and V by 0 bases; bases with no gene match: 4. In nucleotides, the CDR3 is TGTGCCAGCAGCTTGGATCAGGGGGCGGACACCGGGGAGCTGTTTTTT. Protein sequence: CASSLDQGADTGELFF.

V gene TRBV10-3 combines with J gene TRBJ2-3; 8 bases are shared with TRBD1. Trimming at V came to 7 bases and at J to 3 bases, leaving 6 bases not matched to a gene. The germline CDR1 and CDR2 sequences are ENHRY and SYGVKD. This CDR3 has 14 amino acids. As DNA, the CDR3 is TGTGCCATCACGGAAACAGGGGGGACAGATACGCAGTATTTT. Translated, it gives CAITETGGTDTQYF.

This clone showed up just once. The J gene is TRBJ1-4, the V gene TRBV19; 7 positions agree with TRBD1. CDR1 is LNHDA and CDR2 is SQIVND in the germline V gene (reference sequence). The junction had 1 base not matched to a gene; V was cut back by 3 bases and J by 0 bases. This CDR3 is built from 15 residues. CDR3 bases: TGTGCCAGTAGTATGGGACAGTCAACTAATGAAAAACTGTTTTTT. The encoded protein is CASSMGQSTNEKLFF.

This clone turned up a few times. The chain joins TRBV5-1 to TRBJ2-1; D possibly corresponds to TRBD2 (7 bases). Germline CDR1 and CDR2: SGHRS and YFSETQ. V lost 1 base, J lost 5 bases, and 25 bases lay in between. The CDR3 runs 19 residues. The chain's CDR3 is CASSLFGGRLAEAHNEQFF. CDR3 bases: TGCGCCAGCAGCTTGTTTGGGGGGCGGCTAGCGGAGGCCCACAATGAGCAGTTCTTC. The variable domain in full, with the rest retrieved from reference TRBV5-1 and TRBJ2-1, is KAGVTQTPRYLIKTRGQQVTLSCSPISGHRSVSWYQQTPGQGLQFLFEYFSETQRNKGNFPGRFSGRQFSNSRSEMNVSTLELGDSALYLCASSLFGGRLAEAHNEQFFGPGTRLTVL.

The V gene is TRBV6-5, the J gene TRBJ2-7; 9 nucleotides align to TRBD2. The V gene's germline CDR1 is MNHEY and CDR2 SVGAGI. The length of the CDR3 is 13 residues. The J segment lost 7 bases and the V segment lost 6 bases, leaving 7 bases of the junction unmatched. CDR3 residues: CASRGTSRTEQYF. CDR3 sequence (DNA): TGTGCCAGCAGGGGGACTAGCCGCACTGAGCAGTACTTC.

The genes are TRBV19 and TRBJ1-1; D is unclear. CDR3 length equals 14 residues. Germline CDR1 is LNHDA and CDR2 is SQIVND (reference sequence). V was cut by 1 base and J by 0 bases, with 6 bases left in between. The CDR3 spells CASSIAVLNTEAFF. CDR3 bases: TGTGCCAGTAGTATAGCAGTCTTGAACACTGAAGCTTTCTTT. The whole variable domain, filled in from reference TRBV19 and TRBJ1-1, reads DGGITQSPKYLFRKEGQNVTLSCEQNLNHDAMYWYRQDPGQGLRLIYYSQIVNDFQKGDIAEGYSVSREKKESFPLTVTSAQKNPTAFYLCASSIAVLNTEAFFGQGTRLTVV.

This clone appeared a few times. The V and J genes are TRBV18 and TRBJ2-1, with D maybe TRBD2 (6 bases). The germline V and J ends were trimmed by 3 bases and 6 bases, with 12 bases remaining between them. Germline-derived CDR1 and CDR2 are KGHSH and LQKENI. The CDR3 is made up of 14 amino acids. The CDR3 sequence: CASSPTVGSNEQFF. The CDR3, as DNA: TGTGCCAGCTCACCGACGGTCGGGAGCAATGAGCAGTTCTTC.

J is TRBJ1-2 and V is TRBV2; 8 nucleotides line up with TRBD1. Trimming cost V 9 bases and J 1 base; bases outside gene matches: 4. CDR3 size: 13 residues. CDR1 and CDR2 (germline): SNHLY, FYNNEI. The CDR3 nucleotides are TGTGCCAGAAGGACAGGGCTTAACTATGGCTACACCTTC. Its protein product is CARRTGLNYGYTF.

The chain uses TRBV7-2 and TRBJ2-1; 7 nucleotides line up with TRBD2. The CDR3 sequence is 16 residues long. V lost 2 bases to trimming and J lost 4 bases; unmatched junction nucleotides: 8. Looked up from germline, CDR1 is SGHTA and CDR2 is FQGNSA. CDR3 region: CASSLSFGAGYNEQFF. CDR3 bases: TGTGCCAGCAGCTTATCTTTCGGAGCGGGATACAATGAGCAGTTCTTC. Drawing the rest from reference TRBV7-2 and TRBJ2-1, the complete variable domain is GAGVSQSPSNKVTEKGKDVELRCDPISGHTALYWYRQSLGQGLEFLIYFQGNSAPDKSGLPSDRFSAERTGGSVSTLTIQRTQQEDSAVYLCASSLSFGAGYNEQFFGPGTRLTVL.

This chain connects TRBV11-2 to TRBJ1-6, with a possible D match to TRBD1 (6 bases). This CDR3 is built from 15 residues. Germline V gives CDR1 SGHAT, CDR2 FQNNGV. Deletions cut 5 bases from V and 6 bases from J, with 14 bases between. The CDR3 protein is CASSQQGSANSPLHF. In DNA, the CDR3 is TGTGCCAGCAGCCAACAGGGTTCGGCTAATTCACCCCTCCACTTT.

V and J are TRBV2 and TRBJ1-5; 8 bases agree with TRBD1. The CDR3 is 14 amino acids. Germline V gene sequence: CDR1 SNHLY, CDR2 FYNNEI. V lost 5 bases, J lost 3 bases, and 3 bases stayed unmatched. CDR3 DNA: TGTGCCAGCAGTCCGGACAGGGTCAATCAGCCCCAGCATTTT. Amino acids: CASSPDRVNQPQHF.

The chain links TRBV3-1 (or the pseudogene TRBV3-2) to TRBJ2-5; maybe TRBD2 (5 bases). Germline V gene lookup returns CDR1 LGHDT and CDR2 YNNKEL (reference sequence). The V end was cut by 5 bases, the J end by 4 bases, with 11 bases between. This CDR3 is 13 amino acids long. The CDR3 protein is CASSSGWTETQYF. The CDR3 DNA sequence: TGTGCCAGCAGCTCGGGGTGGACAGAGACCCAGTACTTC.

This chain connects TRBV5-6 to TRBJ2-5; TRBD2 aligns across 14 bases. Trimming at V came to 6 bases and at J to 4 bases, leaving 5 bases not matched to a gene. The CDR3 length is 15 residues. The germline CDR1 and CDR2 sequences are SGHDT and YYEEEE. The CDR3 reads CASTGLAGALETQYF. In DNA, the CDR3 is TGTGCCAGCACGGGACTAGCGGGAGCTCTAGAGACCCAGTACTTC. The full variable domain, with the rest looked up from reference TRBV5-6 and TRBJ2-5, is DAGVTQSPTHLIKTRGQQVTLRCSPKSGHDTVSWYQQALGQGPQFIFQYYEEEERQRGNFPDRFSGHQFPNYSSELNVNALLLGDSALYLCASTGLAGALETQYFGPGTRLLVL.

The V and J genes are TRBV28 and TRBJ2-7, with 7 bases matching TRBD2. The CDR3 sequence is 17 residues long. Germline loops: CDR1 MDHEN, CDR2 SYDVKM. After removal of 5 bases from V and 4 bases from J, the junction contained 17 bases not matched to a gene. The DNA for the CDR3 is TGTGCCAGCAGTCCCCTCCCCCGGGTGGGGGGGTATTACGAGCAGTACTTC. Translating gives CASSPLPRVGGYYEQYF.